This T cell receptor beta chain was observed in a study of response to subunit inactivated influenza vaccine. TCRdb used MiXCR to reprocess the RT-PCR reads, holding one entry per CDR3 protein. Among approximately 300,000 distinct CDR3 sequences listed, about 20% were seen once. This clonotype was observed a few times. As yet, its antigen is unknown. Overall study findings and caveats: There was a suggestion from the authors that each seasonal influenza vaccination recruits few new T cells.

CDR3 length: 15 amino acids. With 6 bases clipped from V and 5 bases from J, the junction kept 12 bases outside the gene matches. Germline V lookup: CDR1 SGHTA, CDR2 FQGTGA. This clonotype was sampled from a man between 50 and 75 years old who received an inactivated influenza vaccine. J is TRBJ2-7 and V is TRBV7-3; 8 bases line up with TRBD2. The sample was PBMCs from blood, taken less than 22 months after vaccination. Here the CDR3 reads CASSRMGLVWDEQYF. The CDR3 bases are TGTGCCAGCAGTCGCATGGGACTAGTGTGGGACGAGCAGTACTTC.